This TCR beta chain comes out of a study of cytomegalovirus exposure and HLA in healthy donors. For the study at large: The same platform as the 666 first-cohort repertoires was used for the 100 to 150 validation repertoires, a later analysis reported.

Findings and limits, study-wide: Generally TCR sequences proved uncommon, though certain public TCRs appeared in numerous donors. There were approximately 150 TCR beta chains listed as cytomegalovirus-associated.

Produced via immunoSEQ multiplex PCR; TCRdb's table is partial and in-frame only. The sample contains 130,000 to 150,000 clones, approximately 90% of which appear only once. About this clone: Its antigen is not identified.

Germline V gene lookup returns CDR1 SEHNR and CDR2 FQNEAQ (reference sequence). The CDR3 is 14 amino acids. V trimming: 5 bases; J trimming: 7 bases; junction bases outside the gene matches: 5. The sequenced sample was PBMCs. The sequence was obtained from a man aged 18 to 30 in good health and CMV-seropositive. The V call is TRBV7-9, the J call TRBJ1-4, with 9 bases lining up with TRBD1. The DNA of the CDR3 is TGTGCCAGCAGCATGACAGGGGGTATTGAAAAACTGTTTTTT. This sequence encodes CASSMTGGIEKLFF.